This TCR beta chain is from a study of beta chain features in type 1 diabetes. General study points: Moderate yet significant TCRB CDR3 shortening was seen in Type 1 diabetes patients in all four CD4+ subsets.

The entirety of the isolated RNA underwent reverse transcription, so expressed TCRB transcripts were sequenced. The study sequenced naive, central memory and regulatory T cell samples to an average of around 3.4 million reads. The table came from immunoSEQ multiplex PCR; TCRdb's copy has only in-frame clones and leaves some out. The top ten clones hold 0.015% to 0.02% of a sample with about 270,000 clones, 14% of them seen once. This clone was picked up a small number of times. Antigen specificity is unknown. Sample: naive CD4+ T cells from blood. The origin of this receptor is a man between 25 and 39 years old with type 1 diabetes.

In DNA form, the CDR3 reads TGTGCCAGCAGTGCCAGTTACGAGCAGTACTTC. This translates into CASSASYEQYF. This chain uses TRBV14 with TRBJ2-7; D not certain. From germline, CDR1 is SGHDN and CDR2 FVKESK. The V and J ends lost 6 bases and 4 bases respectively, with 7 bases between them. The CDR3 has 11 amino acids.